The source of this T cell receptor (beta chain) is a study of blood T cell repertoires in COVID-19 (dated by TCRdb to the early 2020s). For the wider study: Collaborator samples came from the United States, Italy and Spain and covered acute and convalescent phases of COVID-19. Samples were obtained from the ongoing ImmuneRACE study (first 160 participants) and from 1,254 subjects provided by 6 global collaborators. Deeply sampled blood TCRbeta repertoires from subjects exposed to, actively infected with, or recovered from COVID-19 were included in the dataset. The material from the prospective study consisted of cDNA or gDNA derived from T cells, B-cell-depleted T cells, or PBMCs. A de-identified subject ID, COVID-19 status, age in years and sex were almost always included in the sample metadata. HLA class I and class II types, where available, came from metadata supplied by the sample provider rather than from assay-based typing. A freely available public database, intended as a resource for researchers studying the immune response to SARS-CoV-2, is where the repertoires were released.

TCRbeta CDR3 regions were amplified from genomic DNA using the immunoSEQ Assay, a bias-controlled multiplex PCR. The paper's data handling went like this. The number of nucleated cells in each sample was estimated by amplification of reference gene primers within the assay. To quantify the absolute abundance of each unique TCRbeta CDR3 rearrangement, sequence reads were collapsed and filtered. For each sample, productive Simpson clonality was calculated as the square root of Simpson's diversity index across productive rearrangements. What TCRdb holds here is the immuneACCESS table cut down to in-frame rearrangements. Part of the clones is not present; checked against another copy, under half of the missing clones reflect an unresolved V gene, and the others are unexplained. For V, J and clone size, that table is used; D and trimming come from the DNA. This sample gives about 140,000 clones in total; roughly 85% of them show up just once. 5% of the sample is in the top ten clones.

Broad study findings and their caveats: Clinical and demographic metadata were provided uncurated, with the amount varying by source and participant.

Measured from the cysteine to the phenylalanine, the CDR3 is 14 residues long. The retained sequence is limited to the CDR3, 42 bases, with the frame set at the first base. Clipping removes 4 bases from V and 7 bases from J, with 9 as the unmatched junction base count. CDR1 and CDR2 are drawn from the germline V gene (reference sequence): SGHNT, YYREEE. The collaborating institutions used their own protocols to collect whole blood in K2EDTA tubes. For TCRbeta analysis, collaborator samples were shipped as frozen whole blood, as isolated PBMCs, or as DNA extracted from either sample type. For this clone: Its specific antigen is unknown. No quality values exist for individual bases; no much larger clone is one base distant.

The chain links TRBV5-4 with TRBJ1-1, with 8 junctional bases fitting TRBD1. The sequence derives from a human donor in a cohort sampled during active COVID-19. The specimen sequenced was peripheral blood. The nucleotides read TGTGCCAGCAGCCCGACAGGGGTTGAGGGTGAAGCTTTCTTT. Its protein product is CASSPTGVEGEAFF. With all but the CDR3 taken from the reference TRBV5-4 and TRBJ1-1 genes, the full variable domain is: ETGVTQSPTHLIKTRGQQVTLRCSSQSGHNTVSWYQQALGQGPQFIFQYYREEENGRGNFPPRFSGLQFPNYSSELNVNALELDDSALYLCASSPTGVEGEAFFGQGTRLTVV.